What follows describes a single TCR beta chain. This sample was included in a study of blood T cell repertoires in COVID-19. Study overall: The origin of the acute and convalescent COVID-19 samples was the United States, Italy and Spain.

Trimming removed 8 bases from V and 5 bases from J; junction bases left unmatched: 18. CDR3 size: 17 residues. Germline V CDR1 and CDR2: SNHLY, FYNNEI. Per the original data handling: Amplification with reference gene primers provided the estimates of nucleated cell counts. Generated by immunoSEQ multiplex PCR, the TCRdb table keeps only in-frame clones and is missing some. Clone size and V and J calls were adopted from that table, with D and trimming inferred from the DNA. The table records fewer than 250,000 clones, approximately 86% of them present only once. The sequence came from a man aged 60 to 69 with COVID-19, enrolled during active disease. This chain links TRBV2 with TRBJ2-4, with 7 bases lining up with TRBD1. The sequenced material came from peripheral blood. CDR3: CASRNRDWTGDQNIQYF. Written as DNA, the CDR3 is TGTGCCAGCCGGAACCGTGACTGGACAGGAGACCAAAACATTCAGTACTTC. Based on the CDR3 plus reference TRBV2 and TRBJ2-4, the full variable domain is EPEVTQTPSHQVTQMGQEVILRCVPISNHLYFYWYRQILGQKVEFLVSFYNNEISEKSEIFDDQFSVERPDGSNFTLKIRSTKLEDSAMYFCASRNRDWTGDQNIQYFGAGTRLSVL.